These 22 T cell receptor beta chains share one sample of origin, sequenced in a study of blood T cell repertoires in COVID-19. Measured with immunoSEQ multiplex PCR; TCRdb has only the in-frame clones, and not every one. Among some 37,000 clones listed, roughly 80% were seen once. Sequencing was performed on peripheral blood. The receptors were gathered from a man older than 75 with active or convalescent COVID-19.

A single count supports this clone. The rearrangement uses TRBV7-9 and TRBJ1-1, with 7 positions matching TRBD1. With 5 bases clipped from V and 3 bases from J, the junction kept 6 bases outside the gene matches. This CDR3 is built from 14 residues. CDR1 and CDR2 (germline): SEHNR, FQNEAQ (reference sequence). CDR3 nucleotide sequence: TGTGCCAGCAGCCCTCAGGGGGGACACACTGAAGCTTTCTTT. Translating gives CASSPQGGHTEAFF. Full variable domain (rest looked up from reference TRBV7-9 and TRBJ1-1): DTGVSQNPRHKITKRGQNVTFRCDPISEHNRLYWYRQTLGQGPEFLTYFQNEAQLEKSRLLSDRFSAERPKGSFSTLEIQRTEQGDSAMYLCASSPQGGHTEAFFGQGTRLTVV.

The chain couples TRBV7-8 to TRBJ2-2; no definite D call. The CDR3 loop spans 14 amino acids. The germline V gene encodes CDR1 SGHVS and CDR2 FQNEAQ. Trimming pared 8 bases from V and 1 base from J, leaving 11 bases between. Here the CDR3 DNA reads TGTGCCAGCTTAGTCAGGTGGAACACCGGGGAGCTGTTTTTT. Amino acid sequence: CASLVRWNTGELFF.

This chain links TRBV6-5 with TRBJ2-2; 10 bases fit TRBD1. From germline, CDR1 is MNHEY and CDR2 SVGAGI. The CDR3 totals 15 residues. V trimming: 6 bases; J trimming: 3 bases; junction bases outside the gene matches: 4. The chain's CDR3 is CASSSGQGYTGELFF. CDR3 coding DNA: TGTGCCAGCAGCTCGGGACAGGGGTACACCGGGGAGCTGTTTTTT.

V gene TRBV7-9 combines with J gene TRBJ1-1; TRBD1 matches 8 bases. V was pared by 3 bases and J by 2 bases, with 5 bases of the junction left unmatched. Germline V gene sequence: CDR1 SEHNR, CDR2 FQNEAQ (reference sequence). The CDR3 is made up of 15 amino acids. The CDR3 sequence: CASSFNPGGNTEAFF. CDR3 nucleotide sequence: TGTGCCAGCAGCTTTAATCCAGGGGGCAACACTGAAGCTTTCTTT.

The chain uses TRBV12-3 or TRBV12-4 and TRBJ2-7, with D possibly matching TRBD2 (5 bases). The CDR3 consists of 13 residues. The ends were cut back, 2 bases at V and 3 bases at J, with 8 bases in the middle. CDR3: CASSLTRSYEQYF. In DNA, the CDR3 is TGTGCCAGCAGTTTAACTAGAAGCTACGAGCAGTACTTC.

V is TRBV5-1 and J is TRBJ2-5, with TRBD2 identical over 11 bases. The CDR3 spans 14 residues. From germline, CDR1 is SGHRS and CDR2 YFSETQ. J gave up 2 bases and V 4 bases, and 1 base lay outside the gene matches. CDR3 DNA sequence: TGCGCCAGCAGCCGACTAGCGGGGCAAGAGACCCAGTACTTC. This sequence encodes CASSRLAGQETQYF.

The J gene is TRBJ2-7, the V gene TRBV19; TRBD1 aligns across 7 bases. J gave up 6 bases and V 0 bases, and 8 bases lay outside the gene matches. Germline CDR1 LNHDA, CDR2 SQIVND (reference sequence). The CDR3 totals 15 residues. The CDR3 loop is CASSIETGDISEQYF. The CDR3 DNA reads TGTGCCAGTAGTATAGAAACAGGGGATATCAGCGAGCAGTACTTC. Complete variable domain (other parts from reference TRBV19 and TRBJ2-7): DGGITQSPKYLFRKEGQNVTLSCEQNLNHDAMYWYRQDPGQGLRLIYYSQIVNDFQKGDIAEGYSVSREKKESFPLTVTSAQKNPTAFYLCASSIETGDISEQYFGPGTRLTVT.

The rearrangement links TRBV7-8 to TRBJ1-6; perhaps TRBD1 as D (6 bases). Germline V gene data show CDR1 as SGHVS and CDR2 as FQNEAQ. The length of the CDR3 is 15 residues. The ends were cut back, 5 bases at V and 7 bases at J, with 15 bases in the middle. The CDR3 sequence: CASSEIRGGNSPLHF. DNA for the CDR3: TGTGCCAGCAGCGAGATCAGGGGCGGCAATTCACCCCTCCACTTT. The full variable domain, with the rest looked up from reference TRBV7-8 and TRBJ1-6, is GAGVSQSPRYKVAKRGQDVALRCDPISGHVSLFWYQQALGQGPEFLTYFQNEAQLDKSGLPSDRFFAERPEGSVSTLKIQRTQQEDSAVYLCASSEIRGGNSPLHFGNGTRLTVT.

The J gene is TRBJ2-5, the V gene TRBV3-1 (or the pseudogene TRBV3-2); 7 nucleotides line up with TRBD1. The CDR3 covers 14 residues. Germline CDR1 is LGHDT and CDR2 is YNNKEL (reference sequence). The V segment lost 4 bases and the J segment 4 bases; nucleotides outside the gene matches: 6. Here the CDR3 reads CASSPNPGGETQYF. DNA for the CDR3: TGTGCCAGCAGCCCGAACCCAGGGGGAGAGACCCAGTACTTC.

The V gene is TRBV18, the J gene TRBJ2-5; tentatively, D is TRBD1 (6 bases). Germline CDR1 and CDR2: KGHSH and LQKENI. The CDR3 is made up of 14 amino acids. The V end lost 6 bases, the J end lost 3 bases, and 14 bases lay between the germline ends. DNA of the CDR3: TGTGCCAGCTCCAGGGGAAGATGGGAAGAGACCCAGTACTTC. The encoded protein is CASSRGRWEETQYF.

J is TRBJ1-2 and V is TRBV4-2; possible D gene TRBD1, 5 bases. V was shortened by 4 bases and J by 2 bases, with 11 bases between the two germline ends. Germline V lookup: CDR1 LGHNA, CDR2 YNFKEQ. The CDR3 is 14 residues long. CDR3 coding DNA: TGTGCCAGCAGCCCTGGACAACTCAACTATGGCTACACCTTC. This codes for CASSPGQLNYGYTF.

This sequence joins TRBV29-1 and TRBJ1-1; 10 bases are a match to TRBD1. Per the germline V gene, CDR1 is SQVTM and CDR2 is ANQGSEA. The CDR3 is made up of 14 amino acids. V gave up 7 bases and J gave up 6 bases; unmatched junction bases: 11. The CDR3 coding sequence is TGCAGCGGAGGACAGGGGGGGCAGAGGTCTGAAGCTTTCTTT. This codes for CSGGQGGQRSEAFF.

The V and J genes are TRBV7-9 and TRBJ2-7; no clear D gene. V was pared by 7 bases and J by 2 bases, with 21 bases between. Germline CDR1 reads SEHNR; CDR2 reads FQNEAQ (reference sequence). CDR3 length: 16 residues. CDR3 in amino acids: CASTSPGVAKTYEQYF. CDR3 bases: TGTGCCAGCACCTCACCCGGAGTGGCGAAAACCTACGAGCAGTACTTC.

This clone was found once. The CDR3 DNA is TGTGCCAGCAGCTGGGGACAGGGAAGCAGTAAAGTCTACGAGCAGTACTTC. Translated: CASSWGQGSSKVYEQYF. The V call is TRBV7-8, the J call TRBJ2-7, with 9 bases that match TRBD1. The CDR3 is made up of 17 amino acids. CDR1 and CDR2 (germline): SGHVS, FQNEAQ. V gave up 4 bases and J gave up 3 bases; unmatched junction bases: 13. Full variable domain (outside the CDR3, taken from reference TRBV7-8 and TRBJ2-7): GAGVSQSPRYKVAKRGQDVALRCDPISGHVSLFWYQQALGQGPEFLTYFQNEAQLDKSGLPSDRFFAERPEGSVSTLKIQRTQQEDSAVYLCASSWGQGSSKVYEQYFGPGTRLTVT.

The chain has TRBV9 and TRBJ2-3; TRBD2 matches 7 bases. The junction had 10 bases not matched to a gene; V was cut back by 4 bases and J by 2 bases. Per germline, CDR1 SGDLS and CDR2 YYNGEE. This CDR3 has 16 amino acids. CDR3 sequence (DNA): TGTGCCAGCAGCACCATGGGAGGGTCCGTCACAGATACGCAGTATTTT. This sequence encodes CASSTMGGSVTDTQYF.

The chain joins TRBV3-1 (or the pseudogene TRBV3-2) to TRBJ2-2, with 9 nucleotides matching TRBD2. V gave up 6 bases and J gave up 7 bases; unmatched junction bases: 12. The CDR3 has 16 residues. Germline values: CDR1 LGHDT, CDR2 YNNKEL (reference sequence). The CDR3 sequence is CASRGRGLATHGELFF. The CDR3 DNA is TGTGCCAGCAGAGGGCGGGGACTAGCAACTCACGGGGAGCTGTTTTTT.

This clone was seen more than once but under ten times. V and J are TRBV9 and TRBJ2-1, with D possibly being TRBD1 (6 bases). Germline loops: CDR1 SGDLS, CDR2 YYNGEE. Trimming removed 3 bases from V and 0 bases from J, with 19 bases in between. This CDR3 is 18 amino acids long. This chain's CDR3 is CASSGWDTEFGSYNEQFF. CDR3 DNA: TGTGCCAGCAGCGGATGGGACACTGAGTTTGGCTCCTACAATGAGCAGTTCTTC. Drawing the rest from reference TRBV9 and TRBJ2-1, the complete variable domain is DSGVTQTPKHLITATGQRVTLRCSPRSGDLSVYWYQQSLDQGLQFLIQYYNGEERAKGNILERFSAQQFPDLHSELNLSSLELGDSALYFCASSGWDTEFGSYNEQFFGPGTRLTVL.

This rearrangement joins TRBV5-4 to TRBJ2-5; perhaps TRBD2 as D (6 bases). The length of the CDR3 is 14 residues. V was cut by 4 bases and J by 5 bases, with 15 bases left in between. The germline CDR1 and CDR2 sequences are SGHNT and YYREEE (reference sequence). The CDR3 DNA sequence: TGTGCCAGCAGCCGGGACTTAAACGGGGAGACCCAGTACTTC. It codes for CASSRDLNGETQYF.

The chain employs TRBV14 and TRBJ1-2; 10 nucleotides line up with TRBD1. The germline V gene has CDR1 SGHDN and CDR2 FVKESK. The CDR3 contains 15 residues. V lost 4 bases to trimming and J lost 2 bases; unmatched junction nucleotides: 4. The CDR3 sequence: CASSLPGQGNYGYTF. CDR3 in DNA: TGTGCCAGCAGCCTTCCGGGACAGGGGAACTATGGCTACACCTTC.

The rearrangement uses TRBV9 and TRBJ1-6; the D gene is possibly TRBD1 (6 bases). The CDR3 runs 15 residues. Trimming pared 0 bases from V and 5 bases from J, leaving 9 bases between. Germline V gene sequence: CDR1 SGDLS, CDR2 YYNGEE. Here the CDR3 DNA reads TGTGCCAGCAGCGTAGGTCCAGGGGATAATTCACCCCTCCACTTT. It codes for CASSVGPGDNSPLHF.

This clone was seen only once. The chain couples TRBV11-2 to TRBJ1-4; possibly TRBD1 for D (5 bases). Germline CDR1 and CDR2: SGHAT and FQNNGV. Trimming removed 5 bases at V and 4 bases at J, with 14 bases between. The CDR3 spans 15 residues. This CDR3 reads CASSPGGGNNEKLFF. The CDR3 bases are TGTGCCAGCAGCCCCGGGGGAGGGAATAATGAAAAACTGTTTTTT.

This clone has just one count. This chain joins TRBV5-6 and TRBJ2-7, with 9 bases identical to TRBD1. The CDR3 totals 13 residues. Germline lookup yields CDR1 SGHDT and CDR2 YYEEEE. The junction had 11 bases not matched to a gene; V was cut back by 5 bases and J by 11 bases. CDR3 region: CASRGSGQGLEYF. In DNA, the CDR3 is TGTGCCAGCAGGGGCAGTGGACAGGGGTTGGAGTACTTC.